These T cell receptor beta chains were read from a single sample in a study of breast tumors, draining lymph nodes, adjacent tissues. In TCRdb, the multiplex PCR reads were re-called with MiXCR into one record per CDR3 protein. The sample carries roughly 110,000 distinct CDR3 sequences, around 30% recorded once. The sequencing input was axillary lymph node tissue. These TCRs come from a female donor with breast cancer. Some clones in this sample may be carry-over from other donors' samples. CDR3s include the opening cysteine and the closing phenylalanine or tryptophan. The D gene is left open where the match is weak. A clone size is listed for some rows: how often the clone was seen (once, few, many), or a class if it is expanded.

length: 16; J: TRBJ2-1; size: few; D: .; V: TRBV6-5; DNA: TGTGCCAGCAGTCCCCCATTCCGGGCCGGCTACAATGAGCAGTTCTTC; CDR3: CASSPPFRAGYNEQFF
length: 14; J: TRBJ2-7; size: many; D: .; V: TRBV27; DNA: TGTGCCAGCAGTTTGCAGGGTCCCCTCTACGAGCAGTACTTC; CDR3: CASSLQGPLYEQYF
length: 14; J: TRBJ2-3; size: .; D: TRBD1; V: TRBV6-6; DNA: TGTGCCAGCACTTCGTGGCAGGGGGCAGATACGCAGTATTTT; CDR3: CASTSWQGADTQYF
length: 16; J: TRBJ2-7; size: .; D: TRBD2; V: TRBV7-9; DNA: TGTGCCAGCAGCGAAGGACTAGCGGGCTACGACTACGAGCAGTACTTC; CDR3: CASSEGLAGYDYEQYF
length: 14; J: TRBJ2-3; size: many; D: TRBD2; V: TRBV28; DNA: TGTGCCAGCAGTTTTTGGCTAGCGGGAGATACGCAGTATTTT; CDR3: CASSFWLAGDTQYF
length: 18; J: TRBJ2-6; size: many; D: .; V: TRBV7-9; DNA: TGTGCCAGCATCTGCCGTGGATGGGGAGTTGGTGGGGCCAACGTCCTGACTTTC; CDR3: CASICRGWGVGGANVLTF
length: 14; J: TRBJ1-2; size: medium-sized; D: .; V: TRBV7-8; DNA: TGTGCCAGCAGCTTAGGCAGCGCGAACTATGGCTACACCTTC; CDR3: CASSLGSANYGYTF
length: 15; J: TRBJ2-1; size: many; D: TRBD2; V: TRBV7-2; DNA: TGTGCCAGCAGCTTAGCACCGGGACTAGCGGGGGAGCAGTTCTTC; CDR3: CASSLAPGLAGEQFF
length: 15; J: TRBJ2-3; size: .; D: .; V: TRBV7-3; DNA: TGTGCCAGCAGCTTTAGCGGCACTTTGGAGGATACGCAGTATTTT; CDR3: CASSFSGTLEDTQYF
length: 14; J: TRBJ2-1; size: few; D: TRBD2; V: TRBV18; DNA: TGTGCCAGCTCACCGGGACTAGCCCGGAATGAGCAGTTCTTC; CDR3: CASSPGLARNEQFF
length: 17; J: TRBJ2-2; size: many; D: TRBD2; V: TRBV24-1; DNA: TGTGCCACCAGTGATTCTAGCGGGAGGGCCTTGACCGGGGAGCTGTTTTTT; CDR3: CATSDSSGRALTGELFF
length: 15; J: TRBJ1-1; size: few; D: .; V: TRBV7-3; DNA: TGTGCCAGCAGCTTAGAAGGTTCAGATAACACTGAAGCTTTCTTT; CDR3: CASSLEGSDNTEAFF
length: 14; J: TRBJ2-5; size: many; D: .; V: TRBV4-1; DNA: TGCGCCAGCAGCCAACCACGGGGTAAAGAGACCCAGTACTTC; CDR3: CASSQPRGKETQYF
length: 15; J: TRBJ1-4; size: .; D: .; V: TRBV7-9; DNA: TGTGCCAGCAGCTTTCCATCAACGACTAGTGAAAAACTGCTTTTT; CDR3: CASSFPSTTSEKLLF
length: 13; J: TRBJ2-7; size: .; D: .; V: TRBV5-4; DNA: TGTGCCAGCAGCTTGGGGGGGAACTCTAAGCAGTACTTC; CDR3: CASSLGGNSKQYF
length: 15; J: TRBJ1-2; size: .; D: .; V: TRBV5-1; DNA: TGCGCCAGCAGCTTGGAGGGACGGACGACCTATGGCTACACCTTC; CDR3: CASSLEGRTTYGYTF
length: 13; J: TRBJ2-3; size: many; D: .; V: TRBV6-2/TRBV6-3; DNA: TGTGCCAGCAGTTCGGGCAGGCCAGATACGCAGTATTTT; CDR3: CASSSGRPDTQYF